Listed here are 13 T cell receptor beta chains from one sample, sequenced in a study of cytomegalovirus exposure and HLA in healthy donors. The PCR used 60 Vbeta and 13 Jbeta primers. Profiled with immunoSEQ multiplex PCR; TCRdb holds only in-frame clones, not every one. The data show 150,000 to 200,000 clones, around 80% seen once. The sequenced material came from PBMCs. All receptors come from a woman between 40 and 55 years old in good health and CMV-seronegative.

As regards this clone: The sample carries other DNA sequences with the same CDR3. This chain joins TRBV9 and TRBJ1-3; 7 bases are shared with TRBD1. V dropped 0 bases and J dropped 1; count of bases not matched to a gene: 1. CDR3 length equals 15 residues. CDR1 SGDLS and CDR2 YYNGEE come from the germline V gene. CDR3 bases: TGTGCCAGCAGCGTAGAGGGGGCGTCTGGAAACACCATATATTTT. Its translation: CASSVEGASGNTIYF.

The chain employs TRBV6-1 and TRBJ2-7; TRBD2 matches 9 bases. Germline V gene lookup returns CDR1 MNHNS and CDR2 SASEGT. This CDR3 has 14 amino acids. Losses at the gene ends were 8 bases for V and 5 bases for J; bases not matched to a gene: 10. The chain's CDR3 is CASRHSSGVNEQYF. CDR3 nucleotide sequence: TGTGCCAGCCGTCACTCTAGCGGGGTCAACGAGCAGTACTTC.

The CDR3: CASSLRAGGASYNSPLHF. CDR3 sequence (DNA): TGTGCCAGCAGCTTACGGGCAGGGGGCGCCTCCTATAATTCACCCCTCCACTTT. The chain couples TRBV13 to TRBJ1-6; 8 nucleotides agree with TRBD1. The V gene's germline CDR1 is PRHDT and CDR2 FYEKMQ (reference sequence). Trimming took 2 bases from V and 0 from J; bases not matched to a gene: 6. The CDR3 runs 18 residues.

V gene TRBV7-9 combines with J gene TRBJ2-1; D possibly corresponds to TRBD1 (6 bases). Germline V gene lookup returns CDR1 SEHNR and CDR2 FQNEAQ (reference sequence). This CDR3 has 15 residues. Deletions cut 5 bases from V and 7 bases from J, with 18 bases between. The CDR3 coding sequence is TGTGCCAGCAGCCCAGCGCAGGGGCGGCTGAATGAGCAGTTCTTC. It encodes CASSPAQGRLNEQFF.

This clone turned up a few times. This chain uses TRBV5-1 with TRBJ2-1, with 8 positions matching TRBD2. After removal of 4 bases from V and 6 bases from J, the junction contained 3 bases not matched to a gene. CDR1 and CDR2 from the germline V gene are SGHRS and YFSETQ. This CDR3 has 13 amino acids. The chain's CDR3 is CASSPGTSNEQFF. CDR3 DNA sequence: TGCGCCAGCAGCCCCGGGACTAGCAATGAGCAGTTCTTC. The entire variable domain, with the rest obtained from reference TRBV5-1 and TRBJ2-1, is as follows: KAGVTQTPRYLIKTRGQQVTLSCSPISGHRSVSWYQQTPGQGLQFLFEYFSETQRNKGNFPGRFSGRQFSNSRSEMNVSTLELGDSALYLCASSPGTSNEQFFGPGTRLTVL.

This rearrangement joins TRBV28 to TRBJ2-7; 10 nucleotides agree with TRBD1. The V segment lost 6 bases and the J segment 4 bases; nucleotides outside the gene matches: 9. The CDR3 has 15 residues. Germline V CDR1 and CDR2: MDHEN, SYDVKM. The CDR3, as DNA: TGTGCCAGCAGGGGTAGGGGGACAGGGGTATACGAGCAGTACTTC. Translating gives CASRGRGTGVYEQYF.

This chain uses TRBV6-5 with TRBJ1-5; D not certain. Trimming took 0 bases from V and 4 from J, leaving 10 bases between them. This CDR3 is 15 amino acids long. In germline, CDR1 is MNHEY, CDR2 SVGAGI. CDR3 region: CASSYSNGGNQPQHF. The DNA of the CDR3 is TGTGCCAGCAGTTACTCGAATGGCGGAAATCAGCCCCAGCATTTT.

The genes are TRBV6-1 and TRBJ2-4, with D possibly TRBD2 on 6 matching bases. CDR1 is MNHNS and CDR2 is SASEGT in the germline V gene. The CDR3 runs 17 residues. Deletions cut 0 bases from V and 0 bases from J, with 12 bases between. Here the CDR3 reads CASSEAWRGLAKNIQYF. CDR3 DNA sequence: TGTGCCAGCAGTGAAGCCTGGAGGGGATTAGCCAAAAACATTCAGTACTTC.

This clone has just a few counts. Compared with germline, one end of the junction differs, possibly owing to a read error. The V call is TRBV7-7, the J call TRBJ2-3; 10 bases agree with TRBD2. Germline-derived CDR1 and CDR2 are SSHAT and FNYEAQ (reference sequence). This CDR3 region has 16 residues. CDR3 coding DNA: TGTGCTAGCAGCCCTAGCGGGAGAGGGTCGACAGATACGCAGTATTTT. Translating gives CASSPSGRGSTDTQYF.

This chain links TRBV29-1 with TRBJ1-3; possible D gene TRBD1, 5 bases. CDR1 SQVTM and CDR2 ANQGSEA come from the germline V gene. This CDR3 is built from 13 residues. CDR3 protein: CGGGAQDGNTIYF. CDR3 nucleotide sequence: TGCGGAGGAGGGGCGCAGGATGGAAACACCATATATTTT.

The chain carries TRBV5-6 and TRBJ2-1; TRBD2 might be the D (6 bases). The germline gives CDR1 SGHDT, CDR2 YYEEEE. Trimming stripped 0 bases from V and 4 bases from J, with 11 bases between. The CDR3 totals 15 residues. The CDR3 here is CASSLDGRRYNEQFF. The CDR3 nucleotides are TGTGCCAGCAGCTTGGACGGGAGAAGGTACAATGAGCAGTTCTTC.

The chain uses TRBV2 and TRBJ2-5; TRBD2 matches at 9 bases. Germline lookup yields CDR1 SNHLY and CDR2 FYNNEI. V dropped 6 bases and J dropped 5; count of bases not matched to a gene: 4. The CDR3 has 13 amino acids. CDR3 region: CASRAGGRETQYF. In DNA form, the CDR3 reads TGTGCCAGCAGAGCGGGGGGCCGGGAGACCCAGTACTTC.

On this clone: This CDR3 is missing its conserved last phenylalanine or tryptophan, likely due to a read error. The CDR3 bases are TGTGCCAGCAGCCCTTCAACTGACTACGAGCAGTACCTC. Translating it yields CASSPSTDYEQYL. The V call is TRBV27, the J call TRBJ2-7; D is uncertain. Looked up from germline, CDR1 is MNHEY and CDR2 is SMNVEV (reference sequence). Trimming stripped 6 bases from V and 3 bases from J, with 12 bases between. This CDR3 is built from 13 residues.